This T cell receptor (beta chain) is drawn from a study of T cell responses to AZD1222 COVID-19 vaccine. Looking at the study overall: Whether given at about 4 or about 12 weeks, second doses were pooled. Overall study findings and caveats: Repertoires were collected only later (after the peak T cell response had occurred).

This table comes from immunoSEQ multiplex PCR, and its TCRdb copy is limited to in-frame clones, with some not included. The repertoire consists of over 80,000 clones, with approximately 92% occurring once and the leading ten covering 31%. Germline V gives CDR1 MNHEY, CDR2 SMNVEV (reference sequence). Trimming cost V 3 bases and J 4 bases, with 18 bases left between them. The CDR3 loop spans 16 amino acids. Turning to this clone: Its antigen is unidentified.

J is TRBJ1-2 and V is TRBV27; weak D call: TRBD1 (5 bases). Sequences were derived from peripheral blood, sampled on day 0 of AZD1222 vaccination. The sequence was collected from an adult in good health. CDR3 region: CASSFAWGRTPYGYTF. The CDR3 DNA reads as TGTGCCAGCAGTTTCGCTTGGGGACGGACCCCCTATGGCTACACCTTC.